A selection of T cell receptor beta chains follows, all from one sample in a study of CD8 T cells in Susac syndrome. TCRdb re-called the immunoSEQ multiplex PCR reads with MiXCR, one entry per CDR3 protein. The sample includes roughly 150,000 distinct CDR3 sequences, 95% seen only once; the top ten take roughly 0.08%. Sequencing input: CD4+ T cells from PBMCs. These receptors all come from a human donor with Susac syndrome. Each CDR3 is given with its conserved first and last residue. A D gene is named only where the DNA matches it firmly. Rows give clone size only sometimes, using once, few, many, or a class for an expanded clone.

>TRBV19|.|13|.|TRBJ2-2
CASSTRTSRELFF
TGTGCCAGTAGTACTAGAACATCCCGGGAGCTGTTTTTT
>TRBV10-3|.|13|.|TRBJ2-7
CATKSGTPYEQYF
TGTGCCACCAAAAGCGGGACACCTTACGAGCAGTACTTC
>TRBV29-1|TRBD1|13|.|TRBJ1-5
CSVGAGGNQPQHF
TGCAGCGTTGGAGCAGGGGGAAATCAGCCCCAGCATTTT
>TRBV12-3/TRBV12-4|.|15|.|TRBJ2-1
CASGLEQTRFYEQFF
TGTGCCAGCGGGTTAGAGCAAACTAGATTCTATGAGCAGTTCTTC
>TRBV12-3/TRBV12-4|.|13|.|TRBJ1-6
CASSFSQGSPLHF
TGTGCCAGCAGTTTTAGCCAGGGTTCACCCCTCCACTTT
>TRBV25-1|.|13|.|TRBJ1-1
CASTEGVWTEAFF
TGTGCCAGCACCGAGGGCGTATGGACTGAAGCTTTCTTT
>TRBV20-1|.|15|.|TRBJ1-3
CSAARPRMGRDTIYF
TGCAGTGCGGCAAGGCCGCGGATGGGTCGGGACACCATATATTTT
>TRBV5-1|.|14|.|TRBJ2-3
CASSGGETTDTQYF
TGCGCCAGCAGCGGCGGGGAGACCACAGATACGCAGTATTTT
>TRBV28|.|15|.|TRBJ1-1
CASSPLSLGGTEAFF
TGTGCCAGCAGCCCTTTGTCGCTGGGAGGGACTGAAGCTTTCTTT
>TRBV6-6|.|14|.|TRBJ1-5
CASGTWEGTQPQHF
TGTGCCAGCGGGACCTGGGAGGGAACACAGCCCCAGCATTTT
>TRBV3-1|.|13|.|TRBJ1-2
CASSQGGLYGYTF
TGTGCCAGCAGCCAAGGGGGACTTTATGGCTACACCTTC
>TRBV5-1|TRBD2|16|.|TRBJ2-1
CASHPTSSSTGNEQFF
TGCGCCAGCCACCCGACTAGCAGCTCGACGGGCAATGAGCAGTTCTTC
>TRBV18|.|15|.|TRBJ2-5
CASSPREGVEETQYF
TGTGCCAGCTCACCACGCGAAGGGGTGGAGGAGACCCAGTACTTC
>TRBV4-1|TRBD1|15|once|TRBJ2-1
CASSPGTGRHNEQFF
TGCGCCAGCAGCCCCGGGACAGGGAGACACAATGAGCAGTTCTTC
>TRBV23-1|.|11|.|TRBJ1-2
CASLGGYGYTF
TGCGCCAGCCTGGGAGGCTATGGCTACACCTTC
>TRBV23-1|.|13|once|TRBJ2-3
CASSARHSDTQYF
TGCGCCAGCAGCGCAAGGCATTCAGATACGCAGTATTTT